Presented here are 32 T cell receptor beta chains from one specimen sequenced in a study of cytotoxic CD8 clonotypes in ibrutinib-treated CLL. Profiling relied on immunoSEQ multiplex PCR, and the TCRdb table lists in-frame clones only, not all of them. The data contain roughly 160,000 clones, around 84% of them singletons. Here the sequenced sample was PBMCs, taken after 12 months of ibrutinib treatment. These receptors originate from a human donor with chronic lymphocytic leukemia.

In the case of this clone: The identical CDR3 is also encoded by other nucleotide sequences in the sample. The V and J genes are TRBV28 and TRBJ2-7; D may match TRBD1 or TRBD2 (6 bases each). CDR1 is MDHEN, CDR2 SYDVKM, per germline. The V end was cut by 6 bases, the J end by 4 bases, with 13 bases between. This CDR3 spans 13 amino acids. The chain's CDR3 is CASSSGGRYEQYF. CDR3 sequence (DNA): TGTGCCAGCAGCTCCGGGGGCCGTTACGAGCAGTACTTC.

This clone was observed a single time. This chain uses TRBV5-5 with TRBJ2-3; 10 nucleotides line up with TRBD1. The CDR3 totals 15 residues. CDR1 is SGHKS and CDR2 is YYEKEE in the germline V gene (reference sequence). Trimming removed 5 bases from V and 3 bases from J; junction bases left unmatched: 6. In DNA form, the CDR3 reads TGTGCCAGCAGAGACAGGGGGCGGCCGACAGATACGCAGTATTTT. Its protein is CASRDRGRPTDTQYF.

The chain carries TRBV9 and TRBJ1-5; 11 bases line up with TRBD1. The germline gives CDR1 SGDLS, CDR2 YYNGEE. CDR3 length: 16 residues. Trimming at V came to 6 bases and at J to 3 bases, leaving 8 bases not matched to a gene. The CDR3 protein is CASTGTGGEVNQPQHF. The CDR3 nucleotides read TGTGCCAGCACGGGGACAGGGGGAGAGGTCAATCAGCCCCAGCATTTT.

V and J are TRBV7-6 and TRBJ1-1; D is ambiguous. The CDR3 has 15 amino acids. The germline CDR1 and CDR2 sequences are SGHVS and FNYEAQ. V lost 2 bases and J lost 2, with 12 bases in between. The DNA of the CDR3 is TGTGCCAGCAGCTTACTGGGAGGTTCAAACACTGAAGCTTTCTTT. The encoded protein is CASSLLGGSNTEAFF. Combining the CDR3 with reference TRBV7-6 and TRBJ1-1 gives the whole variable domain GAGVSQSPRYKVTKRGQDVALRCDPISGHVSLYWYRQALGQGPEFLTYFNYEAQQDKSGLPNDRFSAERPEGSISTLTIQRTEQRDSAMYRCASSLLGGSNTEAFFGQGTRLTVV.

The genes are TRBV28 and TRBJ2-7; TRBD1 matches 10 bases. The CDR3 covers 15 residues. The germline V gene has CDR1 MDHEN and CDR2 SYDVKM. The ends lost 2 bases at V and 3 bases at J; junction bases unmatched: 4. The CDR3 reads CASSLRQGASYEQYF. In DNA, the CDR3 is TGTGCCAGCAGTTTAAGACAGGGGGCAAGCTACGAGCAGTACTTC.

The chain recombines TRBV4-3 with TRBJ1-2, with TRBD1 as a possible D gene (6 bases). The CDR3 length is 15 residues. V lost 4 bases to trimming and J lost 3 bases, with 15 bases between them. Germline CDR1 LGHNA, CDR2 YSLEER. The CDR3 here is CASSRGAQGDYGYTF. In DNA form, the CDR3 reads TGCGCCAGCAGCCGTGGCGCACAGGGAGACTATGGCTACACCTTC.

The rearrangement joins TRBV5-3 to TRBJ2-7, with a possible D match to TRBD2 (6 bases). TRBV5-3 is an open reading frame whose function is uncertain. V lost 0 bases to trimming and J lost 3 bases, with 10 bases between them. This CDR3 contains 14 residues. CDR3 sequence (DNA): TGTGCCAGAAGCTTGGGACGGGGGAACTACGAGCAGTACTTC. Its translation: CARSLGRGNYEQYF.

This clone appeared a few times. The V gene is TRBV11-2, the J gene TRBJ2-1; 9 bases are shared with TRBD1. The V and J ends lost 4 bases and 10 bases, in that order; junction bases with no gene match: 5. CDR3 length: 13 residues. Germline assignment: CDR1 SGHAT and CDR2 FQNNGV. CDR3 in DNA: TGTGCCAGCAGCTCGGACAGGGGACGGGAGCAGTTCTTC. It encodes CASSSDRGREQFF.

The chain recombines TRBV7-3 with TRBJ2-1; tentative D call: TRBD2 (6 bases). In germline, CDR1 is SGHTA, CDR2 FQGTGA. V shed 5 bases and J shed 10 bases, with 12 bases lying between them. CDR3 length equals 12 residues. The CDR3 DNA reads as TGTGCCAGCAGCCGAGCGGGCCTAGAGCAGTTCTTC. Translated, it gives CASSRAGLEQFF.

In DNA form, the CDR3 reads TGTGCCAGCACCGACCCTAATTCACCCCTCCACTTT. It is translated as CASTDPNSPLHF. The rearrangement links TRBV6-1 to TRBJ1-6; no clear D gene. Deletions cut 7 bases from V and 6 bases from J, with 7 bases between. This CDR3 has 12 amino acids. CDR1 and CDR2 (germline): MNHNS, SASEGT.

The CDR3 is CSAAGNEQFF. The CDR3 DNA sequence: TGCAGTGCGGCGGGTAATGAGCAGTTCTTC. The J gene is TRBJ2-1, the V gene TRBV20-1; the D gene is possibly TRBD2 (5 bases). The CDR3 has 10 residues. V dropped 6 bases and J dropped 7 bases, with 7 bases sitting between them. Looked up from germline, CDR1 is DFQATT and CDR2 is SNEGSKA (reference sequence).

This clone was detected a few times. This rearrangement joins TRBV10-3 to TRBJ1-5, with TRBD1 matching over 7 bases. V was clipped by 2 bases and J by 6 bases; unmatched bases: 4. Looked up from germline, CDR1 is ENHRY and CDR2 is SYGVKD. The CDR3 has 14 residues. The CDR3 DNA reads TGTGCCATCAGTGAGGTACAGGGGAGTCAGCCCCAGCATTTT. Amino acid sequence: CAISEVQGSQPQHF.

The CDR3 region has the DNA TGTGCCAGCACCGGCGGTTCTGGGGCCAACGTCCTGACTTTC. This translates into CASTGGSGANVLTF. This chain connects TRBV2 to TRBJ2-6; D gene ambiguous. CDR1 is SNHLY, CDR2 FYNNEI, per germline. With 7 bases removed from V and 1 base from J, the gap between germline ends came to 8 bases. The CDR3 contains 14 residues. The full variable domain, its missing parts supplied by reference TRBV2 and TRBJ2-6, is EPEVTQTPSHQVTQMGQEVILRCVPISNHLYFYWYRQILGQKVEFLVSFYNNEISEKSEIFDDQFSVERPDGSNFTLKIRSTKLEDSAMYFCASTGGSGANVLTFGAGSRLTVL.

V gene TRBV30 combines with J gene TRBJ1-2, with D possibly TRBD1 on 6 matching bases. Germline V gene data show CDR1 as GTSNPN and CDR2 as SVGIG (reference sequence). CDR3 length: 13 amino acids. V was pared by 3 bases and J by 7 bases, with 15 bases between. The CDR3 is CAWRQDRFGGYTF. The DNA for the CDR3 is TGTGCCTGGAGACAAGACAGGTTTGGTGGCTACACCTTC.

The chain uses TRBV4-2 and TRBJ2-1, with a weak D call TRBD2 (6 bases). Germline lookup yields CDR1 LGHNA and CDR2 YNFKEQ. The length of the CDR3 is 19 residues. V was shortened by 1 base and J by 12 bases, with 31 bases between the two germline ends. CDR3 nucleotide sequence: TGTGCCAGCAGCCAAGTTGAATACGGGAGTCCTCGGATTATGGAGGGGCAGTTCTTC. Protein product: CASSQVEYGSPRIMEGQFF.

The genes are TRBV7-2 and TRBJ1-5; D is unclear. Germline V gene sequence: CDR1 SGHTA, CDR2 FQGNSA. V shed 6 bases and J shed 6 bases, with 12 bases lying between them. The CDR3 sequence is 13 residues long. In DNA form, the CDR3 reads TGTGCCAGCAGTCAAAGGACGGGTCAGCCCCAGCATTTT. The encoded protein is CASSQRTGQPQHF.

The V call is TRBV9, the J call TRBJ2-6, with D possibly being TRBD1 or TRBD2 (5 bases each). V was trimmed by 2 bases and J by 0 bases, leaving 15 bases between them. This CDR3 region has 18 residues. Germline assignment: CDR1 SGDLS and CDR2 YYNGEE. As DNA, the CDR3 is TGTGCCAGCAGCGTCGCCAGGGACGTCGTCTCTGGGGCCAACGTCCTGACTTTC. Protein sequence: CASSVARDVVSGANVLTF.

This rearrangement joins TRBV28 to TRBJ1-2; 7 nucleotides align to TRBD1. Germline V CDR1 and CDR2: MDHEN, SYDVKM. CDR3 size: 13 residues. The trim removed 6 bases at V and 4 bases at J, leaving 5 bases unmatched. This CDR3 is CASSPGTVYGYTF. CDR3 bases: TGTGCCAGCAGCCCCGGGACAGTCTATGGCTACACCTTC.

The chain carries TRBV7-2 and TRBJ2-5; 12 bases map to TRBD1. After removal of 3 bases from V and 4 bases from J, the junction contained 6 bases not matched to a gene. Germline CDR1 SGHTA, CDR2 FQGNSA. The CDR3 has 16 residues. This chain's CDR3 is CASSFSGTGGGETQYF. CDR3 nucleotide sequence: TGTGCCAGCAGCTTCTCCGGGACAGGGGGCGGAGAGACCCAGTACTTC.

This clone was picked up one time. The CDR3 coding sequence is TGCGCCAGCAGCCAAGACAGGCGGGCCTACAATGAGCAGTTCTTC. Its protein product is CASSQDRRAYNEQFF. The chain recombines TRBV4-3 with TRBJ2-1, with D tentatively TRBD2 (5 bases). This CDR3 is 15 amino acids long. The germline V gene has CDR1 LGHNA and CDR2 YSLEER. V was shortened by 0 bases and J by 2 bases, with 8 bases between the two germline ends.

The genes are TRBV18 and TRBJ2-1, with 8 nucleotides matching TRBD1. This CDR3 spans 16 amino acids. J lost 4 bases, V lost 2 bases, and 7 bases had no gene match. CDR1 is KGHSH, CDR2 LQKENI, per germline. CDR3 nucleotides: TGTGCCAGCTCACCATTGGGACAGGCCGTTTACAATGAGCAGTTCTTC. Protein product: CASSPLGQAVYNEQFF. Full variable domain (remainder filled in from reference TRBV18 and TRBJ2-1): NAGVMQNPRHLVRRRGQEARLRCSPMKGHSHVYWYRQLPEEGLKFMVYLQKENIIDESGMPKERFSAEFPKEGPSILRIQQVVRGDSAAYFCASSPLGQAVYNEQFFGPGTRLTVL.

This clone has a handful of counts. V and J are TRBV29-1 and TRBJ1-1; no clear D. Germline lookup yields CDR1 SQVTM and CDR2 ANQGSEA. Trimming shortened V by 6 bases and J by 2 bases, and 7 bases separated the two germline ends. This CDR3 comprises 11 residues. The CDR3: CSVLRNTEAFF. DNA of the CDR3: TGCAGCGTCCTTCGAAACACTGAAGCTTTCTTT.

This chain connects TRBV14 to TRBJ1-1, with a possible D match to TRBD1 (5 bases). Germline CDR1 reads SGHDN; CDR2 reads FVKESK. The CDR3 is made up of 11 amino acids. V lost 4 bases, J lost 7 bases, and 7 bases lay in between. DNA for the CDR3: TGTGCCAGCAGCCTCCAGGGTGAAGCTTTCTTT. Translated, it gives CASSLQGEAFF.

The chain carries TRBV11-2 and TRBJ2-5, with a tentative D call TRBD2 (7 bases). CDR1 is SGHAT, CDR2 FQNNGV, per germline. V was trimmed by 3 bases and J by 4 bases, leaving 12 bases between them. The CDR3 runs to 14 residues. The CDR3 coding sequence is TGTGCCAGCAGCTTTGGGGGGGCCGCAGAGACCCAGTACTTC. Its protein is CASSFGGAAETQYF.

The V and J genes are TRBV7-3 and TRBJ2-7; 9 nucleotides agree with TRBD1. Trimming cost V 3 bases and J 7 bases; bases outside gene matches: 10. Germline-derived CDR1 and CDR2 are SGHTA and FQGTGA. This CDR3 has 15 residues. In nucleotides, the CDR3 is TGTGCCAGCAGCTTCCATTCCGGGACAGGGAGGGAGCAGTACTTC. This codes for CASSFHSGTGREQYF. Filled out from reference TRBV7-3 and TRBJ2-7, the complete variable domain reads GAGVSQTPSNKVTEKGKYVELRCDPISGHTALYWYRQSLGQGPEFLIYFQGTGAADDSGLPNDRFFAVRPEGSVSTLKIQRTERGDSAVYLCASSFHSGTGREQYFGPGTRLTVT.

V is TRBV28 and J is TRBJ1-2; D not resolved. This CDR3 is built from 14 residues. Germline values: CDR1 MDHEN, CDR2 SYDVKM. V was cut by 3 bases and J by 3 bases, with 11 bases left in between. The DNA for the CDR3 is TGTGCCAGCAGTTTGTCCGGGGAACACTATGGCTACACCTTC. Its translation is CASSLSGEHYGYTF.

The chain has TRBV4-3 and TRBJ2-1; weak D call: TRBD2 (5 bases). V was cut by 0 bases and J by 4 bases, with 16 bases left in between. Germline values: CDR1 LGHNA, CDR2 YSLEER. This CDR3 has 17 amino acids. CDR3 sequence reads: CASSQEWTAVSYNEQFF. CDR3 in DNA: TGCGCCAGCAGCCAAGAATGGACTGCCGTCTCGTACAATGAGCAGTTCTTC.

This chain links TRBV4-3 with TRBJ1-3; 7 nucleotides line up with TRBD1. CDR1 and CDR2 from the germline V gene are LGHNA and YSLEER. The length of the CDR3 is 15 residues. V lost 4 bases and J lost 4; bases outside the gene matches: 7. The CDR3 loop is CASSPQGGPGNTIYF. The DNA for the CDR3 is TGCGCCAGCAGCCCCCAGGGGGGGCCCGGAAACACCATATATTTT.

The sample holds a few counts of this clone. DNA for the CDR3: TGTGCCAGCAGCCAAACCGGCGGGAGGGTTTTCAATGAGCAGTTCTTC. As protein: CASSQTGGRVFNEQFF. The chain employs TRBV4-2 and TRBJ2-1; 9 bases line up with TRBD2. This CDR3 comprises 16 residues. CDR1 is LGHNA, CDR2 YNFKEQ, per germline. V shed 2 bases, J shed 6 bases, and the junction held 8 bases outside the gene matches.

The chain uses TRBV19 and TRBJ1-2; D gene uncertain. The ends were cut back, 8 bases at V and 5 bases at J, with 18 bases in the middle. The CDR3 has 14 residues. The germline gives CDR1 LNHDA, CDR2 SQIVND (reference sequence). The CDR3 here is CASDNGEIAYGYTF. CDR3 nucleotide sequence: TGTGCCAGTGACAACGGGGAAATAGCTTATGGCTACACCTTC.

The chain recombines TRBV9 with TRBJ2-7, with TRBD1 matching over 9 bases. The CDR3 extends over 16 amino acids. Germline lookup yields CDR1 SGDLS and CDR2 YYNGEE. The V and J ends lost 4 bases and 0 bases, in that order; junction bases with no gene match: 8. CDR3 sequence: CASSTGGSLSSYEQYF. CDR3 DNA: TGTGCCAGCAGCACAGGGGGCTCCCTGAGCTCCTACGAGCAGTACTTC.

The chain has TRBV5-1 and TRBJ2-3; D may correspond to TRBD1 or TRBD2 (5 bases each). Germline V gives CDR1 SGHRS, CDR2 YFSETQ. With 0 bases removed from V and 0 bases from J, the gap between germline ends came to 11 bases. The CDR3 loop spans 16 amino acids. In DNA, the CDR3 is TGCGCCAGCAGCTTGGTGGGGGATGGGAGCACAGATACGCAGTATTTT. Its protein is CASSLVGDGSTDTQYF.